This TCR beta chain was found in a study of radiotherapy plus CTLA-4 blockade in lung cancer. At the level of the study: There were objective responses in over 15% of patients, and 31% had disease control.

Sequencing was performed with immunoSEQ multiplex PCR; in TCRdb, only in-frame clones are kept and a portion is missing. The profile shows roughly 14,000 clones, over 75% of them singletons. This clone has a single count. This CDR3 has 14 residues. Trimming stripped 1 base from V and 1 base from J, with 9 bases between. The germline V gene has CDR1 SGHRS and CDR2 YFSETQ. Sequencing was performed on peripheral blood, taken from a patient treated with radiotherapy plus ipilimumab. The chain couples TRBV5-1 to TRBJ2-7, with D possibly matching TRBD2 (5 bases). The receptor was isolated from a human donor with non-small cell lung cancer that progressed on radiotherapy plus ipilimumab. Some clones in this sample may be carry-over from other donors' samples. CDR3 protein: CASSLIRDSYEQYF. The CDR3 nucleotides read TGCGCCAGCAGCTTGATCCGGGATTCCTACGAGCAGTACTTC.